This T cell receptor beta chain emerged from a study of vaccination and CD4 T cells after COVID-19. Study-level background: Overlapping peptides of the spike proteins of SARS-CoV-2, HCoV-NL63, HCoV-OC43 and HCoV-229E were used for cell stimulation.

V trimming: 6 bases; J trimming: 4 bases; junction bases outside the gene matches: 7. CDR1 is SNHLY and CDR2 is FYNNEI in the germline V gene. This CDR3 contains 14 residues. The Oncomine TCR Beta short-read assay was what sequenced the DNA obtained from cultured CD4+ T cells. Investigators isolated genomic DNA from cultured CD4+ T cells. TCRdb fed the PCR reads into MiXCR, producing one record per CDR3 protein. This table has 14,000 to 15,000 distinct CDR3 sequences, around 48% appearing once. General study results and limits: The study found that a median about 87% of reactive clones in convalescent patients appeared only post-vaccination.

Described treatment: approximately 11-day PBMC culture with coronavirus spike peptide pools or control peptides (ViraFEST assay). In the case of this clonotype: What it recognizes is unknown.

The chain combines TRBV2 with TRBJ1-2, with 8 bases identical to TRBD1. Sample: CD4+ T cells from blood, cultured in vitro. The clonotype was recovered from a human donor who had recovered from COVID-19. This CDR3 is CASRTTGVGYGYTF. CDR3 bases: TGTGCCAGCAGGACGACAGGGGTGGGCTATGGCTACACCTTC.